A selection of T cell receptor beta chains follows, all from one sample in a study of blood T cell repertoires in COVID-19. Only in-frame clones appear in the TCRdb table, and some are missing; sequencing was by immunoSEQ multiplex PCR. The sample consists of over 200,000 clones, roughly nine tenths of them appearing once. Sequencing used PBMCs or T cells enriched from blood (not recorded which). The receptor source for this set is a woman in her twenties or thirties with acute COVID-19. The CDR3 runs from the conserved cysteine through the conserved F or W. Fields, in order: V gene, D gene, J gene, clone size, CDR3 protein, CDR3 DNA. A D gene is named only where the DNA matches it firmly. The size field is filled for only some rows; it gives once, few, many or a size class.

TRBV6-4,NA,TRBJ2-1,NA,CASSEGTSHNEQFF,TGTGCCAGCAGTGAGGGGACTTCCCACAATGAGCAGTTCTTC
TRBV3-1/TRBV3-2,NA,TRBJ1-3,NA,CASSQGRGSGNTIYF,TGTGCCAGCAGCCAAGGGCGCGGTTCTGGAAACACCATATATTTT
TRBV5-5,TRBD1,TRBJ2-1,NA,CASSVVGRRDSSYNEQFF,TGTGCCAGCAGCGTAGTTGGTCGCCGGGACAGCTCCTACAATGAGCAGTTCTTC
TRBV19,NA,TRBJ2-1,NA,CASRYMAGAPYNEQFF,TGTGCCAGCCGTTATATGGCGGGGGCCCCCTACAATGAGCAGTTCTTC
TRBV4-3,NA,TRBJ1-4,NA,CASSKAGGENEKLFF,TGCGCCAGTTCAAAAGCGGGGGGTGAGAATGAAAAACTGTTTTTT
TRBV9,NA,TRBJ1-1,once,CASSIATGYQNTEAFF,TGTGCCAGCAGCATCGCCACAGGGTACCAGAACACTGAAGCTTTCTTT
TRBV28,TRBD1,TRBJ2-5,NA,CASRGTGREETQYF,TGTGCCAGCAGGGGGACAGGGAGGGAAGAGACCCAGTACTTC
TRBV3-1/TRBV3-2,NA,TRBJ1-5,NA,CASSQDERQPQHF,TGTGCCAGCAGCCAAGATGAGCGGCAGCCCCAGCATTTT
TRBV9,TRBD1,TRBJ2-1,NA,CASSVARQGGGNEQFF,TGTGCCAGCAGCGTAGCACGACAGGGTGGTGGCAATGAGCAGTTCTTC
TRBV5-4,TRBD1,TRBJ1-2,NA,CASSLVQGALGYGYTF,TGTGCCAGCAGCTTGGTTCAGGGGGCGCTCGGCTATGGCTACACCTTC
TRBV5-4,NA,TRBJ2-1,NA,CATNLLQGPSLGEQFF,TGTGCCACCAACCTATTACAGGGTCCGAGTCTGGGTGAGCAGTTCTTC
TRBV18,TRBD1,TRBJ2-7,few,CASSPPDRVVDEQYF,TGTGCCAGCTCACCCCCAGACAGGGTAGTCGACGAGCAGTACTTC
TRBV30,TRBD1,TRBJ1-2,NA,CAWREGADYGYTF,TGTGCCTGGAGGGAGGGGGCGGACTATGGCTACACCTTC
TRBV11-2,TRBD2,TRBJ2-7,NA,CASSRTGGGSTYEQYF,TGTGCCAGCAGCCGCACGGGCGGGGGTTCCACCTACGAGCAGTACTTC
TRBV24-1,TRBD1,TRBJ2-1,once,CATSDPDRGWNEQFF,TGTGCCACCAGTGACCCGGACAGGGGGTGGAATGAGCAGTTCTTC
TRBV4-1,NA,TRBJ2-7,NA,CASSQVIEVEQYF,TGCGCCAGCAGCCAAGTTATAGAGGTCGAGCAGTACTTC
TRBV30,TRBD1,TRBJ2-1,few,CAWSPSLRDRDPNEQFF,TGTGCCTGGAGTCCTTCGTTGCGGGACAGGGACCCCAATGAGCAGTTCTTC
TRBV4-2,TRBD1,TRBJ1-4,NA,CASSRDRGHEKLFF,TGTGCCAGCAGCCGGGACAGGGGACATGAAAAACTGTTTTTT
TRBV30,NA,TRBJ1-3,NA,CAWIQSFGNTIYF,TGTGCCTGGATTCAGTCCTTTGGAAACACCATATATTTT
TRBV3-1/TRBV3-2,TRBD2,TRBJ2-5,few,CASSQEAGEETQYF,TGTGCCAGCAGCCAAGAAGCGGGGGAGGAGACCCAGTACTTC
TRBV28,NA,TRBJ2-1,NA,CASSPLASMDEQFF,TGTGCCAGCAGTCCCCTAGCTAGCATGGATGAGCAGTTCTTC
TRBV11-2,TRBD1,TRBJ1-6,NA,CASSLTGGSPLHF,TGTGCCAGCAGCTTGACAGGGGGCTCACCCCTCCACTTT
TRBV19,TRBD1,TRBJ1-5,NA,CASSITRGQGQPQHF,TGTGCCAGTAGTATAACCAGGGGGCAGGGTCAGCCCCAGCATTTT
TRBV7-2,TRBD2,TRBJ2-7,once,CASSLVAGRGRSYEQYF,TGTGCCAGCAGCTTAGTGGCCGGGAGGGGCAGGTCCTACGAGCAGTACTTC
TRBV3-1/TRBV3-2,TRBD1,TRBJ1-2,NA,CASTGTGGHYGYTF,TGTGCCAGCACTGGGACAGGGGGACACTATGGCTACACCTTC
TRBV3-1/TRBV3-2,TRBD1,TRBJ1-1,NA,CASSLLRDRNTEAFF,TGTGCCAGCAGCCTCCTCCGGGACAGGAACACTGAAGCTTTCTTT
TRBV10-3,NA,TRBJ2-1,once,CAISAEGNEQFF,TGTGCCATCAGTGCGGAGGGTAATGAGCAGTTCTTC
TRBV4-1,TRBD1,TRBJ1-6,once,CASSLQGTYNSPLHF,TGCGCCAGCAGCCTACAGGGGACCTATAATTCACCCCTCCACTTT
TRBV6-2/TRBV6-3,NA,TRBJ1-2,NA,CASSYGAYGYTF,TGTGCCAGCAGTTACGGGGCCTATGGCTACACCTTC
TRBV5-1,NA,TRBJ1-4,NA,CASSPASSGGEKLFF,TGCGCCAGCAGCCCCGCGTCGTCTGGAGGGGAAAAACTGTTTTTT
TRBV6-5,NA,TRBJ1-2,NA,CASSMDIPINGYTF,TGTGCCAGCAGTATGGACATTCCGATAAATGGCTACACCTTC
TRBV5-6,TRBD1,TRBJ2-7,NA,CASGSGQKYF,TGTGCCAGCGGCTCGGGACAGAAGTACTTC
TRBV5-6,TRBD1,TRBJ2-3,NA,CASSLRWTGGRTQYF,TGTGCCAGCAGCTTGAGGTGGACAGGGGGCCGTACGCAGTATTTT
TRBV6-5,NA,TRBJ2-7,NA,CASSPWRGYEQYF,TGTGCCAGCAGTCCCTGGCGAGGCTACGAGCAGTACTTC
TRBV6-1,NA,TRBJ2-7,NA,CASSEFHREWSSYEQYF,TGTGCCAGCAGTGAATTCCACAGGGAGTGGAGCTCCTACGAGCAGTACTTC
TRBV28,NA,TRBJ2-7,NA,CARVGHLTHEQYF,TGTGCCAGGGTGGGCCACCTGACCCACGAGCAGTACTTC
TRBV7-8,TRBD1,TRBJ1-1,NA,CASSLGQETQGSTFF,TGTGCCAGCAGCCTGGGACAGGAGACTCAGGGTAGTACTTTCTTT